This T cell receptor (beta chain) was identified in a study of cytotoxic CD8 clonotypes in ibrutinib-treated CLL. Study-wide points: The clonality rise at ibrutinib response reflected private clonotype expansion. Baseline-level clonality went beyond age-matched healthy donors and moved in step with circulating CD8+ T-cell counts.

This CDR3 is 13 amino acids long. Germline V gives CDR1 MNHEY, CDR2 SVGAGI. The V end lost 5 bases, the J end lost 8 bases, and 15 bases lay between the germline ends. Note on this clone: Its antigen is as yet unknown.

Profiled with immunoSEQ multiplex PCR; TCRdb holds only in-frame clones, not every one. The table includes about 200,000 clones, more than 65% detected once. The sequence was collected from a human donor with chronic lymphocytic leukemia. The sequenced sample was PBMCs, obtained after 12 months of ibrutinib treatment. The chain links TRBV6-5 to TRBJ1-2, with D perhaps matching TRBD1 (6 bases). This CDR3 reads CASSIEGGRGYTF. DNA for the CDR3: TGTGCCAGCAGTATAGAAGGGGGGCGAGGCTACACCTTC.